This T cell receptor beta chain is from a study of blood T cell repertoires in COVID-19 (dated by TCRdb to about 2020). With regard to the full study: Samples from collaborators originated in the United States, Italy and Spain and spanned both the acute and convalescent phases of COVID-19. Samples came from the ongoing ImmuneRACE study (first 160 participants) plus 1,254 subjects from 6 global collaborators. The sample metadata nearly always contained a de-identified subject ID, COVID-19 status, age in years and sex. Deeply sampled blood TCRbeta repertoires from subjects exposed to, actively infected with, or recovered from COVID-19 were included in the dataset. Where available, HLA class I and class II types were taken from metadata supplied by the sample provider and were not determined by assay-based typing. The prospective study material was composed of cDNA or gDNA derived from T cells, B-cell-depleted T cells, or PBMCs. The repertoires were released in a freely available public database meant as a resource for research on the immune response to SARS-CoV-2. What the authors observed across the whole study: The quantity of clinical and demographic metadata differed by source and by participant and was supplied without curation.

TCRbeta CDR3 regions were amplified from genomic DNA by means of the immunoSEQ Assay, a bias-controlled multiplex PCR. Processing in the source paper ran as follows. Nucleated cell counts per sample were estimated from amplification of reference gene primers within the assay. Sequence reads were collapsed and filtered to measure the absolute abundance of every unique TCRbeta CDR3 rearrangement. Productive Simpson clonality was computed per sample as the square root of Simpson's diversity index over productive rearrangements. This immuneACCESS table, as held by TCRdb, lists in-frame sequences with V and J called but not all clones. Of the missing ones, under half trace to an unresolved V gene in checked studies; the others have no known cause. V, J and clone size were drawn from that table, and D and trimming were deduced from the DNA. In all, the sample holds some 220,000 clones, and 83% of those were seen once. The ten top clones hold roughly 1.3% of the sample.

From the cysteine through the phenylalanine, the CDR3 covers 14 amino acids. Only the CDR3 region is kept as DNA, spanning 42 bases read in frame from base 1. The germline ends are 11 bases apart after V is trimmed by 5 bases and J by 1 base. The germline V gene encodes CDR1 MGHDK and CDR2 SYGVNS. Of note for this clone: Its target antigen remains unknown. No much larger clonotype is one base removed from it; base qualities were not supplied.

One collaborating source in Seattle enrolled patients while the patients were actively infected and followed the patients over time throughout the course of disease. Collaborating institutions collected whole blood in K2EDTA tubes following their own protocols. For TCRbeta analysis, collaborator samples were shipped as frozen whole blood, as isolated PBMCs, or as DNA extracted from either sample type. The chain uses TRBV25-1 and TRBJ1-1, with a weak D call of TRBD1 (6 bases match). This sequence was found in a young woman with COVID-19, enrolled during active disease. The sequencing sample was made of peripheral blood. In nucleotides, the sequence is TGTGCCAGCAGTCCGGGGGGCGGGAACACTGAAGCTTTCTTT. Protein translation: CASSPGGGNTEAFF. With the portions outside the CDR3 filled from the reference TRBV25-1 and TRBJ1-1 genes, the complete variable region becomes EADIYQTPRYLVIGTGKKITLECSQTMGHDKMYWYQQDPGMELHLIHYSYGVNSTEKGDLSSESTVSRIRTEHFPLTLESARPSHTSQYLCASSPGGGNTEAFFGQGTRLTVV.